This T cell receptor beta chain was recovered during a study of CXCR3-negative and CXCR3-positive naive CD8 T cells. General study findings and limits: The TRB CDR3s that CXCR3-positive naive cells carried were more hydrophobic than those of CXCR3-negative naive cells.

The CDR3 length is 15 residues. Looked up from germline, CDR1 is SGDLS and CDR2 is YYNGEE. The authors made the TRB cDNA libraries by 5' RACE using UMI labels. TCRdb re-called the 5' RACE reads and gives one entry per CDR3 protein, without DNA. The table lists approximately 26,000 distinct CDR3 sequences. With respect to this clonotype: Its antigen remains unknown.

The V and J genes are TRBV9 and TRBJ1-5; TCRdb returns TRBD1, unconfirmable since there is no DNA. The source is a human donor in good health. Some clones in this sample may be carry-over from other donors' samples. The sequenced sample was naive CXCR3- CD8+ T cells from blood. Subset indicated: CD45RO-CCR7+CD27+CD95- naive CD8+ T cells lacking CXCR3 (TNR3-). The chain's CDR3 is CASSAGTGGDQPQHF.